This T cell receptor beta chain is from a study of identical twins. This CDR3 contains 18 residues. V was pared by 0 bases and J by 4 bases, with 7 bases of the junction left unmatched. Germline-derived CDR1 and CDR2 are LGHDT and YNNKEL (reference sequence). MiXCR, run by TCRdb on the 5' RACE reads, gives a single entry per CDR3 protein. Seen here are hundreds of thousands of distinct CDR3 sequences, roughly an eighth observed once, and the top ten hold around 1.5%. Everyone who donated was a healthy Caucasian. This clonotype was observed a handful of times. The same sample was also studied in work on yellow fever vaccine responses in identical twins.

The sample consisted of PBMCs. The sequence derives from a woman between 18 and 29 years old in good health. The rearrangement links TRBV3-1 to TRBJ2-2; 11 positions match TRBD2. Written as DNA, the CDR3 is TGTGCCAGCAGCCAAGAAACTAGCGGGGGCCGAATCACCGGGGAGCTGTTTTTT. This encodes CASSQETSGGRITGELFF.